This entry lists 9 T cell receptor beta chains sequenced from one sample in a study of cytomegalovirus exposure and HLA in healthy donors. The PCR had 60 Vbeta and 13 Jbeta primers. Clones were sequenced by immunoSEQ multiplex PCR, and TCRdb holds only the in-frame ones, with some missing. In total, the table holds some 130,000 clones. The source material was PBMCs. Receptor source: a middle-aged woman in good health and CMV-seropositive.

The gene calls are TRBV6-5 and TRBJ1-3; perhaps TRBD1 as D (5 bases). V was shortened by 5 bases and J by 4 bases, with 15 bases between the two germline ends. Germline CDR1 MNHEY, CDR2 SVGAGI. The CDR3 has 15 residues. The CDR3 DNA reads TGTGCCAGCAGTAGGGGCGATTGGGCCGGAAACACCATATATTTT. This encodes CASSRGDWAGNTIYF.

The chain joins TRBV5-1 to TRBJ2-7; 9 bases align to TRBD1. The length of the CDR3 is 17 residues. V shed 0 bases, J shed 4 bases, and the junction held 11 bases outside the gene matches. From germline, CDR1 is SGHRS and CDR2 YFSETQ. CDR3 nucleotide sequence: TGCGCCAGCAGCTTGGACGATGCCCGGGACAGGGTGTACGAGCAGTACTTC. The encoded protein is CASSLDDARDRVYEQYF.

This sequence joins TRBV28 and TRBJ2-7; D gene unclear. The CDR3 contains 14 residues. Germline V gene lookup returns CDR1 MDHEN and CDR2 SYDVKM. The germline V and J ends were trimmed by 5 bases and 2 bases, with 13 bases remaining between them. The CDR3 bases are TGTGCCAGCAGTGATTTTCGCCTAACCTACGAGCAGTACTTC. Protein: CASSDFRLTYEQYF.

V and J are TRBV9 and TRBJ1-2; a possible D gene is TRBD1 (5 bases). Germline V gene sequence: CDR1 SGDLS, CDR2 YYNGEE. The V end lost 3 bases, the J end lost 4 bases, and 13 bases lay between the germline ends. The CDR3 extends over 14 amino acids. For the CDR3, the DNA is TGTGCCAGCAGCGCCCGCGGGAGGGGCTATGGCTACACCTTC. It codes for CASSARGRGYGYTF.

On this clone: A read error may produce the germline difference seen at one junction end. The chain joins TRBV5-1 to TRBJ2-3, with TRBD2 identical over 11 bases. Germline loops: CDR1 SGHRS, CDR2 YFSETQ. The CDR3 contains 13 residues. CDR3 in amino acids: CASSAGGTSGSDF. The CDR3 coding sequence is TGCGCCAGCAGCGCGGGTGGAACTAGCGGGAGCGATTTT.

The chain couples TRBV18 to TRBJ2-1; TRBD2 matches at 13 bases. V shed 1 base and J 6 bases; nucleotides not matched to a gene: 3. The CDR3 sequence is 16 residues long. Germline lookup yields CDR1 KGHSH and CDR2 LQKENI. This chain's CDR3 is CASSPLGTSGINEQFF. The CDR3 DNA reads TGTGCCAGCTCACCACTAGGGACTAGCGGGATCAATGAGCAGTTCTTC.

The chain employs TRBV19 and TRBJ2-2; 10 bases agree with TRBD1. V trimming: 5 bases; J trimming: 1 base; junction bases outside the gene matches: 7. CDR1 and CDR2 (germline): LNHDA, SQIVND (reference sequence). The CDR3 runs 17 residues. Here the CDR3 DNA reads TGTGCCAGTAGTCCATCCGGACAGGGGGTGAACACCGGGGAGCTGTTTTTT. Translated: CASSPSGQGVNTGELFF.

This rearrangement joins TRBV29-1 to TRBJ1-1; no clear D gene. Germline CDR1 reads SQVTM; CDR2 reads ANQGSEA. The CDR3 runs to 13 residues. Trimming removed 0 bases at V and 8 bases at J, with 13 bases between. CDR3 sequence: CSVEENRYDEAFF. Written as DNA, the CDR3 is TGCAGCGTTGAAGAGAACAGATATGACGAAGCTTTCTTT. Based on the CDR3 plus reference TRBV29-1 and TRBJ1-1, the full variable domain is SAVISQKPSRDICQRGTSLTIQCQVDSQVTMMFWYRQQPGQSLTLIATANQGSEATYESGFVIDKFPISRPNLTFSTLTVSNMSPEDSSIYLCSVEENRYDEAFFGQGTRLTVV.

The chain carries TRBV7-9 and TRBJ2-2; weak D call: TRBD1 (5 bases). Germline CDR1 is SEHNR and CDR2 is FQNEAQ (reference sequence). V dropped 3 bases and J dropped 5 bases, with 10 bases sitting between them. The CDR3 covers 14 residues. The CDR3 loop reads CASSFNQGTGELFF. The CDR3, as DNA: TGTGCCAGCAGCTTTAATCAGGGTACCGGGGAGCTGTTTTTT.